The 2 T cell receptor beta chains reported below all come from one sample, sequenced in a study of CD8 T cells in ankylosing spondylitis. From the 5' RACE reads, TCRdb called clonotypes with MiXCR, one entry per CDR3 protein. Found here are about 240,000 distinct CDR3 sequences, around 9.2% of them singletons; the top ten hold 6.5% to 7%. Sequenced material: blood, either unsorted or a sorted T cell fraction (not recorded which). The origin of the receptors is a male donor with ankylosing spondylitis or in good health (not recorded which).

This clonotype was seen a few times. The rearrangement uses TRBV6-5 and TRBJ2-2; 8 bases are a match to TRBD1. The ends lost 4 bases at V and 6 bases at J; junction bases unmatched: 7. This CDR3 comprises 15 residues. Germline V lookup: CDR1 MNHEY, CDR2 SVGAGI. The CDR3 coding sequence is TGTGCCAGCAGTTCCCAGGGGGCGCACGCCGGGGAGCTGTTTTTT. Translating gives CASSSQGAHAGELFF.

In this sample, this clonotype turned up a few times. The chain links TRBV12-3 or TRBV12-4 to TRBJ2-1; 10 nucleotides line up with TRBD2. J was trimmed by 5 bases and V by 6 bases; bases with no gene match: 7. This CDR3 spans 15 amino acids. The CDR3 spells CASSSLAGDNNEQFF. Here the CDR3 DNA reads TGTGCCAGCAGCTCGCTAGCGGGAGACAACAATGAGCAGTTCTTC.